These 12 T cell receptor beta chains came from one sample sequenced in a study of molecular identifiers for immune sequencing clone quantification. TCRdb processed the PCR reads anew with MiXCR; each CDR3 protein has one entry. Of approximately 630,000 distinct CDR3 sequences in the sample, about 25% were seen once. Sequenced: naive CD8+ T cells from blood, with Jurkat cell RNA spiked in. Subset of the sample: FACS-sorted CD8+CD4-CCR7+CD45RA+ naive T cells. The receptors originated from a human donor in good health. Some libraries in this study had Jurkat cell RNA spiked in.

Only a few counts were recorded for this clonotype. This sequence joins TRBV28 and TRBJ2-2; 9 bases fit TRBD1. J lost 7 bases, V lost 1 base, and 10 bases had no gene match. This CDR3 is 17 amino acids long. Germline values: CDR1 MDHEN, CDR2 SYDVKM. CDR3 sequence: CASSLLGQGIQGGELFF. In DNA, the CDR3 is TGTGCCAGCAGTTTATTGGGACAGGGTATTCAAGGCGGGGAGCTGTTTTTT.

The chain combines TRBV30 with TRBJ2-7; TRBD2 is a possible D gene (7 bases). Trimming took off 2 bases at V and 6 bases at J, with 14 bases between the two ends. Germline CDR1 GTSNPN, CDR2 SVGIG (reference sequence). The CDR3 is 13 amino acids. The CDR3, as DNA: TGTGCCTGGAGTATTGGGGAGGGGGTCGAGCAGTACTTC. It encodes CAWSIGEGVEQYF.

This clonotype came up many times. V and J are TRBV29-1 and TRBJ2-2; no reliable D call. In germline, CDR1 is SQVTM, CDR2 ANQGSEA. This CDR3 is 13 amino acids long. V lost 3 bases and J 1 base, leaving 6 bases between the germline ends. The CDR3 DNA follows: TGCAGCGTTGATGGGCAGAACACCGGGGAGCTGTTTTTT. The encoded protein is CSVDGQNTGELFF.

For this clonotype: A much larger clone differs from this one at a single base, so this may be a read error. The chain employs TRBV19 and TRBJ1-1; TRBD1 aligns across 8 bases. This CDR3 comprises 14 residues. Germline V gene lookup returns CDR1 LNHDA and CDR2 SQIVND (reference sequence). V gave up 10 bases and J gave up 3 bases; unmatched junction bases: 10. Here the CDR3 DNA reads TGTGCCACCCAGCCGGGACAGGCATACACTGAAGCTTTCTTT. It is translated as CATQPGQAYTEAFF.

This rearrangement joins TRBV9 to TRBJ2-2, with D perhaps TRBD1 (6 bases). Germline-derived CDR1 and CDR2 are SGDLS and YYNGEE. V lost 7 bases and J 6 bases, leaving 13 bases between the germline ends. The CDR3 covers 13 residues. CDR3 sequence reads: CASQGPASGELFF. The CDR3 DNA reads TGTGCCAGCCAGGGGCCGGCATCCGGGGAGCTGTTTTTT.

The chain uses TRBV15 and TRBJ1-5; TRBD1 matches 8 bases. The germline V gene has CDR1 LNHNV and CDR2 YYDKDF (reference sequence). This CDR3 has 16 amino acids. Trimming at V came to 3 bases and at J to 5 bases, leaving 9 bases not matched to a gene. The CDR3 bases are TGTGCCACCAGCAGCCCCGGACAGGGCTTATATCAGCCCCAGCATTTT. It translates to CATSSPGQGLYQPQHF.

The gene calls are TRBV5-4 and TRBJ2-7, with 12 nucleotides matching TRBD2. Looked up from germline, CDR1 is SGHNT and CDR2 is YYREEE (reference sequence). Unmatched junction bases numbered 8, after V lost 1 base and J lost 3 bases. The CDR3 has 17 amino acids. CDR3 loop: CASSLWPSGRGSYEQYF. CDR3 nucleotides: TGTGCCAGCAGCTTGTGGCCTAGCGGGAGGGGAAGCTACGAGCAGTACTTC.

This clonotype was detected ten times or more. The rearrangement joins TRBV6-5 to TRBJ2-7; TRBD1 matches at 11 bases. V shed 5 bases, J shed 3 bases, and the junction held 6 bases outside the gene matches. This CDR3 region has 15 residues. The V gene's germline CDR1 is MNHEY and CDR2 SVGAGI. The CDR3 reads CASSQPGQGDYEQYF. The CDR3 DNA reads TGTGCCAGCAGTCAACCGGGACAGGGGGACTACGAGCAGTACTTC.

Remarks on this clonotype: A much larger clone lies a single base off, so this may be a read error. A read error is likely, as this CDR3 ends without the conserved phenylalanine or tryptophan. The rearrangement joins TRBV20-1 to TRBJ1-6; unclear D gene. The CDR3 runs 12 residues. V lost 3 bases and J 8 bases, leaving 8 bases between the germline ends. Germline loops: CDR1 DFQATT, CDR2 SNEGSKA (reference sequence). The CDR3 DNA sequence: TGCAGTGCTAGGACCGCTTATTCACCCCTCCACCTT. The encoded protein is CSARTAYSPLHL.

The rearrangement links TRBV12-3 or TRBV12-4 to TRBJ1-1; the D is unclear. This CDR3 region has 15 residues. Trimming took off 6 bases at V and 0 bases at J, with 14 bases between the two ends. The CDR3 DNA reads TGTGCCAGCAGCCCCACTTTTTTCTTGAACACTGAAGCTTTCTTT. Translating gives CASSPTFFLNTEAFF.

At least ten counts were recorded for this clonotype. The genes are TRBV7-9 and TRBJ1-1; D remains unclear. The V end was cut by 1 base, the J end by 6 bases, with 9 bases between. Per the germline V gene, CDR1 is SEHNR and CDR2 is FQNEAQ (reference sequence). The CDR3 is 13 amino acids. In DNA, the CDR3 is TGTGCCAGCAGCTTAGGTGGCACCGCTGAAGCTTTCTTT. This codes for CASSLGGTAEAFF.

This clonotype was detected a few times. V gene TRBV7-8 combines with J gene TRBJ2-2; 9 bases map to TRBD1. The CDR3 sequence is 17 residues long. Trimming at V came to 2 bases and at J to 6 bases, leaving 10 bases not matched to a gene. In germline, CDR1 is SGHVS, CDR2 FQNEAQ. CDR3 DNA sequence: TGTGCCAGCAGCTTATTTTCCGGGACAGGGCTTTCCGGGGAGCTGTTTTTT. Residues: CASSLFSGTGLSGELFF.